These 8 T cell receptor beta chains share one sample of origin, sequenced in a study of CD8 T cells in Susac syndrome. RNA amounts of roughly 0.5 to 1 ug underwent reverse transcription with random hexamers. TCRdb passed the immunoSEQ multiplex PCR reads through MiXCR, listing each CDR3 protein once. Of 330,000 or so distinct CDR3 sequences listed, about 91% are singletons. Specimen: CD8+ T cells from PBMCs. The origin of the receptors is a human donor with multiple sclerosis.

The table lists this clonotype with a count of one. CDR3 sequence: CASSYPTGINTGELFF. The CDR3 DNA reads as TGTGCCAGCAGTTACCCCACAGGGATAAACACCGGGGAGCTGTTTTTT. The chain uses TRBV6-5 and TRBJ2-2; possibly TRBD1 for D (6 bases). V gave up 2 bases and J gave up 2 bases, with 12 bases separating them. The germline V gene encodes CDR1 MNHEY and CDR2 SVGAGI. The CDR3 sequence is 16 residues long.

V is TRBV15 and J is TRBJ1-5, with D perhaps matching TRBD1 (5 bases). The V and J ends lost 0 bases and 3 bases respectively, with 9 bases between them. CDR1 and CDR2 (germline): LNHNV, YYDKDF (reference sequence). The CDR3 totals 15 residues. The CDR3 spells CATSRDPRVNQPQHF. CDR3 DNA sequence: TGTGCCACCAGCAGAGATCCCAGGGTCAATCAGCCCCAGCATTTT.

The rearrangement links TRBV24-1 to TRBJ2-5; D perhaps matches TRBD2 (5 bases). Germline V gene data show CDR1 as KGHDR and CDR2 as SFDVKD. V gave up 1 base and J gave up 3 bases, with 14 bases separating them. CDR3 size: 16 residues. CDR3 bases: TGTGCCACCAGTGATTTATCCGCGGGTCCGGAAGAGACCCAGTACTTC. This sequence encodes CATSDLSAGPEETQYF.

This clonotype was observed a single time. The V gene is TRBV23-1, the J gene TRBJ2-7, with D perhaps TRBD1 or TRBD2 (6 bases each). TRBV23-1 is an open reading frame whose function is uncertain. V lost 4 bases, J lost 3 bases, and 16 bases lay in between. There are 15 residues in the CDR3. DNA for the CDR3: TGCGCCAGCAGTCCAGGGGTTCGGGGAGGCTACGAGCAGTACTTC. This encodes CASSPGVRGGYEQYF.

The genes are TRBV7-8 and TRBJ2-2; weak D call: TRBD2 (7 bases). V was clipped by 0 bases and J by 1 base, with 24 bases between them. This CDR3 comprises 21 residues. From germline, CDR1 is SGHVS and CDR2 FQNEAQ. For the CDR3, the DNA is TGTGCCAGCAGCTTAGCGCGCCTGCCGGGGGGCTTTCATTTGAACACCGGGGAGCTGTTTTTT. Amino acids: CASSLARLPGGFHLNTGELFF.

J is TRBJ1-4 and V is TRBV28; D is possibly TRBD1 (6 bases). The length of the CDR3 is 16 residues. Germline lookup yields CDR1 MDHEN and CDR2 SYDVKM. V was pared by 3 bases and J by 4 bases, with 15 bases between. The CDR3 region is CASSFYTGSGNEKLFF. CDR3 sequence (DNA): TGTGCCAGCAGTTTCTACACAGGGTCGGGTAATGAAAAACTGTTTTTT. Drawing the rest from reference TRBV28 and TRBJ1-4, the complete variable domain is DVKVTQSSRYLVKRTGEKVFLECVQDMDHENMFWYRQDPGLGLRLIYFSYDVKMKEKGDIPEGYSVSREKKERFSLILESASTNQTSMYLCASSFYTGSGNEKLFFGSGTQLSVL.

The V gene is TRBV4-1, the J gene TRBJ2-2; 8 nucleotides match TRBD1. The CDR3 is 16 residues long. Trimming removed 1 base from V and 7 bases from J; junction bases left unmatched: 8. Germline-derived CDR1 and CDR2 are MGHRA and YSYEKL. As DNA, the CDR3 is TGCGCCAGCAGCCAAGGTCCAGGGGGCTGGGGCGGGGAGCTGTTTTTT. This translates into CASSQGPGGWGGELFF.

The J gene is TRBJ1-1, the V gene TRBV10-3; 11 bases are shared with TRBD1. Germline CDR1 reads ENHRY; CDR2 reads SYGVKD. CDR3 length equals 15 residues. V lost 2 bases to trimming and J lost 5 bases; unmatched junction nucleotides: 4. CDR3 sequence: CAISEVGQGATEAFF. The CDR3 region has the DNA TGTGCCATCAGTGAGGTTGGACAGGGGGCGACTGAAGCTTTCTTT.